This is a list of T cell receptor beta chains from one sample in a study of control samples from healthy donors and cancer patients. Measured with immunoSEQ multiplex PCR; TCRdb has only the in-frame clones, and not every one. The table records approximately 69,000 clones, 89% of them present only once. Sequenced sample: PBMCs. Receptor source: a man aged 55 to 69 with colorectal cancer. CDR3s include the opening cysteine and the closing phenylalanine or tryptophan. The order of the fields is V gene, clone size, D gene, CDR3 length, J gene, CDR3 protein, CDR3 DNA. A D gene is named only where the DNA matches it firmly. Rows may omit the clone size; those that give it use once, few, many or a size class.

TRBV7-6	.	.	14	TRBJ2-7	CASSYGQPSYEQYF	TGTGCCAGCAGTTACGGACAGCCCTCCTACGAGCAGTACTTC
TRBV6-2/TRBV6-3	once	.	14	TRBJ1-1	CASSYPWGNTEAFF	TGTGCCAGCAGTTACCCTTGGGGGAACACTGAAGCTTTCTTT
TRBV18	.	.	12	TRBJ1-1	CASSPLPGEAFF	TGTGCCAGCTCACCACTACCGGGTGAAGCTTTCTTT
TRBV6-4	.	TRBD2	15	TRBJ2-1	CASSDPPAGKNEQFF	TGTGCCAGCAGTGACCCACCAGCGGGGAAGAATGAGCAGTTCTTC
TRBV2	.	TRBD2	16	TRBJ2-2	CARNFRGGASTGELFF	TGTGCCAGAAACTTCCGCGGGGGGGCGAGCACCGGGGAGCTGTTTTTT
TRBV30	.	.	14	TRBJ1-6	CAWIGQNHNSPLHF	TGTGCCTGGATTGGACAGAACCATAATTCACCCCTCCACTTT
TRBV4-3	.	.	14	TRBJ2-7	CASSQGQASYEQYF	TGCGCCAGCAGCCAAGGACAGGCCTCCTACGAGCAGTACTTC
TRBV9	.	TRBD1	15	TRBJ2-5	CASSVATGGSETQYF	TGTGCCAGCAGCGTAGCGACAGGGGGATCGGAGACCCAGTACTTC
TRBV21-1	.	.	19	TRBJ2-1	CASSKAEIQIGQGTDEQFF	TGTGCCAGCAGCAAAGCGGAAATCCAAATCGGACAGGGTACGGATGAGCAGTTCTTC
TRBV6-1	.	.	13	TRBJ1-1	CASSDWGPSEAFF	TGTGCCAGCAGTGATTGGGGCCCGTCTGAAGCTTTCTTT
TRBV13	once	TRBD1	13	TRBJ1-4	CASSRGRSGKLFF	TGTGCCAGCAGCAGGGGGCGGTCGGGAAAACTGTTTTTT
TRBV19	.	.	17	TRBJ2-2	CASSIDYGTSNTGELFF	TGTGCCAGTAGTATAGACTACGGGACCTCGAACACCGGGGAGCTGTTTTTT
TRBV5-4	.	TRBD1	17	TRBJ2-7	CASSLFTGGQGGLEQYF	TGTGCCAGCAGCTTGTTTACTGGTGGACAGGGTGGTCTCGAGCAGTACTTC
TRBV23-1	.	.	14	TRBJ1-5	CASSQSMVVQPQHF	TGCGCCAGCAGTCAATCGATGGTCGTACAGCCCCAGCATTTT
TRBV3-1/TRBV3-2	.	.	12	TRBJ2-7	CASSQGSREQYF	TGTGCCAGCAGCCAAGGGTCGAGGGAGCAGTACTTC
TRBV9	.	.	12	TRBJ1-2	CASSGGAYGYTF	TGTGCCAGCAGCGGGGGGGCCTATGGCTACACCTTC
TRBV9	.	.	14	TRBJ1-5	CASSIGSGGQPQHF	TGTGCCAGCAGCATTGGGAGCGGAGGTCAGCCCCAGCATTTT
TRBV5-6	medium-sized	TRBD1	15	TRBJ1-6	CASSLVQGDNSPLHF	TGTGCCAGCAGCTTGGTCCAGGGGGATAATTCACCCCTCCACTTT
TRBV24-1	.	TRBD2	14	TRBJ2-1	CATGGGGYYGEQFF	TGTGCCACCGGAGGCGGGGGGTACTACGGAGAGCAGTTCTTC
TRBV2	.	.	14	TRBJ2-1	CASSPWGARNEQFF	TGTGCCAGCAGCCCGTGGGGGGCGAGAAATGAGCAGTTCTTC
TRBV2	.	.	14	TRBJ1-6	CASSGPGYNSPLHF	TGTGCCAGCAGTGGTCCGGGGTATAATTCACCCCTCCACTTT
TRBV19	.	.	13	TRBJ2-7	CAVGGDSTYEQYF	TGTGCCGTTGGGGGGGACAGCACCTACGAGCAGTACTTC
TRBV18	.	TRBD2	17	TRBJ2-1	CASSPASGGSSYNEQFF	TGTGCCAGCTCACCGGCCAGCGGGGGGTCCTCCTACAATGAGCAGTTCTTC
TRBV6-6	.	.	13	TRBJ1-2	CASSYAGREGYTF	TGTGCCAGCAGTTACGCAGGGAGGGAAGGCTACACCTTC
TRBV20-1	.	.	11	TRBJ2-7	CSARGSYEQYF	TGCAGTGCGAGGGGCTCCTACGAGCAGTACTTC
TRBV11-1	.	.	15	TRBJ1-4	CASSQGTATNEKLFF	TGTGCCAGCAGCCAAGGAACTGCAACTAATGAAAAACTGTTTTTT
TRBV24-1	.	TRBD1	13	TRBJ2-3	CAARDRHTDTQYF	TGTGCCGCCAGGGACAGGCACACAGATACGCAGTATTTT
TRBV15	.	.	15	TRBJ1-1	CATSRELTGGTEAFF	TGTGCCACCAGCAGAGAGTTAACCGGTGGGACTGAAGCTTTCTTT
TRBV11-2	once	.	16	TRBJ2-2	CASSPSRRGDTGELFF	TGTGCCAGCAGCCCCAGCAGGAGGGGAGACACCGGGGAGCTGTTTTTT
TRBV18	.	TRBD1	15	TRBJ2-7	CASSPPGTGSYEQYF	TGTGCCAGCTCACCACCTGGGACAGGTTCCTACGAGCAGTACTTC
TRBV6-5	few	.	12	TRBJ2-1	CASRSDRGWQFF	TGTGCCAGCAGATCCGACCGGGGCTGGCAGTTCTTC
TRBV30	.	.	11	TRBJ1-3	CAWTPPGTIYF	TGTGCCTGGACACCTCCAGGCACCATATATTTT
TRBV19	.	.	16	TRBJ1-6	CASSIDGVSYNSPLHF	TGTGCCAGTAGTATAGATGGGGTCTCCTATAATTCACCCCTCCACTTT
TRBV11-2	.	TRBD1	15	TRBJ2-2	CASSSTGTITGELFF	TGTGCCAGCAGCTCGACAGGGACGATCACCGGGGAGCTGTTTTTT
TRBV6-1	.	.	12	TRBJ2-7	CASSEWGYEQYF	TGTGCCAGCAGTGAATGGGGATACGAGCAGTACTTC
TRBV9	.	.	11	TRBJ2-5	CASSVGGTQYF	TGTGCCAGCAGCGTAGGGGGGACCCAGTACTTC
TRBV12-3/TRBV12-4	.	.	13	TRBJ2-5	CASSWDPQETQYF	TGTGCCAGCAGTTGGGATCCCCAAGAGACCCAGTACTTC
TRBV5-6	.	.	14	TRBJ2-7	CASSPYRQTYEQYF	TGTGCCAGCAGCCCCTACAGGCAAACCTACGAGCAGTACTTC
TRBV7-9	.	TRBD2	16	TRBJ2-1	CASSLSSGGDYNEQFF	TGTGCCAGCAGCTTATCTAGCGGGGGGGACTACAATGAGCAGTTCTTC
TRBV6-2/TRBV6-3	.	.	14	TRBJ1-2	CASSYGRGMYGYTF	TGTGCCAGCAGTTATGGTCGAGGCATGTATGGCTACACCTTC
TRBV5-1	.	.	16	TRBJ2-6	CASSLFSGVGANVLTF	TGCGCCAGCAGCTTGTTTTCGGGGGTCGGGGCCAACGTCCTGACTTTC
TRBV5-1	.	.	15	TRBJ1-5	CASSLEGDTHQPQHF	TGCGCCAGCAGCTTGGAGGGGGACACCCATCAGCCCCAGCATTTT
TRBV18	.	.	15	TRBJ1-3	CASSLLTVFGNTIYF	TGTGCCAGCTCACTTTTGACGGTGTTTGGAAACACCATATATTTT
TRBV27	.	TRBD2	15	TRBJ2-7	CASSSSSGLEYEQYF	TGTGCCAGCAGTTCCTCTAGCGGGCTGGAGTACGAGCAGTACTTC
TRBV6-2/TRBV6-3	.	.	11	TRBJ1-2	CASSYPHGYTF	TGTGCCAGCAGTTACCCCCATGGCTACACCTTC
TRBV20-1	.	.	12	TRBJ2-1	CSASRRGDEQFF	TGCAGTGCTAGTCGCCGGGGCGATGAGCAGTTCTTC